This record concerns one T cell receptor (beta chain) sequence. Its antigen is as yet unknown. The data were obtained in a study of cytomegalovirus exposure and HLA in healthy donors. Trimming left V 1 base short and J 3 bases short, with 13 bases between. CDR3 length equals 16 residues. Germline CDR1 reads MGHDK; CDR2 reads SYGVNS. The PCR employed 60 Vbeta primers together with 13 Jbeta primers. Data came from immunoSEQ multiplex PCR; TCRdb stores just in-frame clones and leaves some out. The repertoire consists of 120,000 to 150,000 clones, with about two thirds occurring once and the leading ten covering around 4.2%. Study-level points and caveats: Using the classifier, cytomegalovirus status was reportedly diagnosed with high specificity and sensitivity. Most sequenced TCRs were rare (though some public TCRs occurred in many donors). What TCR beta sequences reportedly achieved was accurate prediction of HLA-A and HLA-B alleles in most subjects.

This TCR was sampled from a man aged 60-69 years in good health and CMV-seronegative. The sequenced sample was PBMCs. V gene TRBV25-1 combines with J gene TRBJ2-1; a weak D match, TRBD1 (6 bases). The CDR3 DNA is TGTGCCAGCAGTGAATTCAGGGGAGCCGGCTACAATGAGCAGTTCTTC. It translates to CASSEFRGAGYNEQFF.